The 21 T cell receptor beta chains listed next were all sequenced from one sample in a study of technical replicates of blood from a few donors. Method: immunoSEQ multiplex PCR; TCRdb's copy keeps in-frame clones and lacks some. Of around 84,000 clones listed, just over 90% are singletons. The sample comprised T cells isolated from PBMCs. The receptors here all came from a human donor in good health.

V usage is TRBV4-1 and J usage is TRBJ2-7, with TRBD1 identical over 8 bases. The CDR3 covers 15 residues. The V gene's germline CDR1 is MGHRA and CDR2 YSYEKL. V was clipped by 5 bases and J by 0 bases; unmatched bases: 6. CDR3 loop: CASSKQGGLSYEQYF. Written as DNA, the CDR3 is TGCGCCAGCAGCAAACAGGGGGGCCTCTCCTACGAGCAGTACTTC.

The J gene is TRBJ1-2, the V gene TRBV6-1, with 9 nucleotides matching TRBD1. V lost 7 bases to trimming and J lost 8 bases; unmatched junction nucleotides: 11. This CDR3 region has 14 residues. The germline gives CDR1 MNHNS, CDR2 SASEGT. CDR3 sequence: CASTELGQGSGYTF. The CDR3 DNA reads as TGTGCCAGCACAGAACTGGGACAGGGTAGCGGCTACACCTTC.

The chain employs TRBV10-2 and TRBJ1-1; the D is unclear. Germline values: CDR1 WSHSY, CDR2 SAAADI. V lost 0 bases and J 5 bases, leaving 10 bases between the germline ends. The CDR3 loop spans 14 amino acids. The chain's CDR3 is CASSESPGGTEAFF. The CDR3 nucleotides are TGCGCCAGCAGTGAGTCACCCGGAGGGACTGAAGCTTTCTTT.

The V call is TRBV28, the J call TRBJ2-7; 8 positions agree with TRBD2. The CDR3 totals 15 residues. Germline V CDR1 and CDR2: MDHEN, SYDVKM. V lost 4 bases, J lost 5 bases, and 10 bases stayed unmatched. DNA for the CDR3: TGTGCCAGCAGTTCCCAGCGGGAGAGGGGAGACGAGCAGTACTTC. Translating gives CASSSQRERGDEQYF.

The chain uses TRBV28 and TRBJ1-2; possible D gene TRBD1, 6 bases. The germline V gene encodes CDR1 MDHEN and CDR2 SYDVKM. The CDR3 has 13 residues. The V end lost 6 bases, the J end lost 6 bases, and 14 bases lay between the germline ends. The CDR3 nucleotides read TGTGCCAGCAGCCTGGGGGGGCTCGATGGCTACACCTTC. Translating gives CASSLGGLDGYTF.

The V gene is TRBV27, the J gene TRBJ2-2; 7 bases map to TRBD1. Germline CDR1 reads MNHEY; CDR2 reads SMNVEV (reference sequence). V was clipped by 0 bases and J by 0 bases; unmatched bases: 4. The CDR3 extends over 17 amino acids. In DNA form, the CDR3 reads TGTGCCAGCAGTTTATCCCCGGACAGGACGAACACCGGGGAGCTGTTTTTT. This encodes CASSLSPDRTNTGELFF.

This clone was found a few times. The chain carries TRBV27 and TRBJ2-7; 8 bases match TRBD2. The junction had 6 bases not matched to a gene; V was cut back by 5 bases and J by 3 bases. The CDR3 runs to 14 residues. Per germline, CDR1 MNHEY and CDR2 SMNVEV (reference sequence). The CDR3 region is CASSKGTRYYEQYF. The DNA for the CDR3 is TGTGCCAGCAGTAAAGGGACTAGATACTACGAGCAGTACTTC.

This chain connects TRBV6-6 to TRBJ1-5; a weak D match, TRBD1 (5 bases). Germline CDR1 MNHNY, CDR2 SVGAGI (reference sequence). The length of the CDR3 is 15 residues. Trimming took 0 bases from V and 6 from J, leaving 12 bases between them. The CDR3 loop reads CASSYSVGVAQPQHF. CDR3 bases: TGTGCCAGCAGTTACTCAGTAGGGGTTGCTCAGCCCCAGCATTTT.

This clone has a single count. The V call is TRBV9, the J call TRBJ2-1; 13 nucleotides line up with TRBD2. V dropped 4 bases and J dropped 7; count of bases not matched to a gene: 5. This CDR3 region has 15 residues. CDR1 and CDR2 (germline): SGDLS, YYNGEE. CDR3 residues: CASSLTSGGLNEQFF. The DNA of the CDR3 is TGTGCCAGCAGCTTGACTAGCGGGGGGTTAAATGAGCAGTTCTTC. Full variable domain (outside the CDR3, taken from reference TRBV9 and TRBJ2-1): DSGVTQTPKHLITATGQRVTLRCSPRSGDLSVYWYQQSLDQGLQFLIQYYNGEERAKGNILERFSAQQFPDLHSELNLSSLELGDSALYFCASSLTSGGLNEQFFGPGTRLTVL.

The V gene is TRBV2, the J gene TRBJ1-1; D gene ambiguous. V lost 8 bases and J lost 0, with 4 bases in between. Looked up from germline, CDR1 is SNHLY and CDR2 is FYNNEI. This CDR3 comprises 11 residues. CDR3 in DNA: TGTGCCAGCCTAATGAACACTGAAGCTTTCTTT. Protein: CASLMNTEAFF.

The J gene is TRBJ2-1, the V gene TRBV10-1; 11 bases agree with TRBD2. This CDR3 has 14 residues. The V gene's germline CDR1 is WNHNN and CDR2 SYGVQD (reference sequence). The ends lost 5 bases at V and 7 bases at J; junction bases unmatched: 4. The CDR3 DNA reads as TGCGCCAGCAGTAGACTAGCGGGGACGAATGAGCAGTTCTTC. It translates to CASSRLAGTNEQFF.

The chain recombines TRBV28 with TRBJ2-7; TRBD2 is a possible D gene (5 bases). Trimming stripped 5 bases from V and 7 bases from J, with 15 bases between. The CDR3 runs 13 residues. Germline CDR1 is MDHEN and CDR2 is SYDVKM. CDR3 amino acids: CASSMGRIEEQYF. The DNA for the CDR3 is TGTGCCAGCAGTATGGGGAGAATTGAGGAGCAGTACTTC.

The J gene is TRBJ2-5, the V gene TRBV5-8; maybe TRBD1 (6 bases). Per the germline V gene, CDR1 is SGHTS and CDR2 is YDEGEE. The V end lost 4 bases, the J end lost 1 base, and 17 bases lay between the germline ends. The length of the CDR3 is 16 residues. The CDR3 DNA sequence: TGTGCCAGCAGCCTAAACAGGGATATCAGCCAAGAGACCCAGTACTTC. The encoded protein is CASSLNRDISQETQYF.

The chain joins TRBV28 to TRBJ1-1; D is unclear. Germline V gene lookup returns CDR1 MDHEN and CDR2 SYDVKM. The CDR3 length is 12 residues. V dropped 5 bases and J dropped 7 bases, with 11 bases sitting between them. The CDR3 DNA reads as TGTGCCAGCAGTCTTCGTCAGTATGAAGCTTTCTTT. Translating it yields CASSLRQYEAFF.

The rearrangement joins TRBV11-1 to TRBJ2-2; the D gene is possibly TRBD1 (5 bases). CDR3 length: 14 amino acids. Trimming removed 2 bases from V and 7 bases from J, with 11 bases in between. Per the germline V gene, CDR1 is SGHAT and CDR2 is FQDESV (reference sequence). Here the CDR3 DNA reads TGTGCCAGCAGCTTATTAAGGGGTATCGGGGAGCTGTTTTTT. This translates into CASSLLRGIGELFF.

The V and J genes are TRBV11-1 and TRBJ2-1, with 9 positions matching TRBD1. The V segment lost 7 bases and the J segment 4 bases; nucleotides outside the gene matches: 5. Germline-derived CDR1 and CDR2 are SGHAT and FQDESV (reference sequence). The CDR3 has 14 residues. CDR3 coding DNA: TGTGCCAGCATGGGGACAGGGCTATACAATGAGCAGTTCTTC. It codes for CASMGTGLYNEQFF.

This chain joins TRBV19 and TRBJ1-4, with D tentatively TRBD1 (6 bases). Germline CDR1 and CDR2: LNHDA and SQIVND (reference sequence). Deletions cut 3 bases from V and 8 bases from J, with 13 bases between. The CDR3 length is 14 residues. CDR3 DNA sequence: TGTGCCAGTAGTATCCCCAGGGGTGGGGAAAAACTGTTTTTT. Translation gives CASSIPRGGEKLFF.

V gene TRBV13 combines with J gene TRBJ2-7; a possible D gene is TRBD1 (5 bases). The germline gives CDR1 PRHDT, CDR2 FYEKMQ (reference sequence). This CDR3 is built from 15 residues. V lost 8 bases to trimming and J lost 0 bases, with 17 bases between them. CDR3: CASRGIRGSSYEQYF. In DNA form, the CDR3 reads TGTGCCAGCCGCGGAATAAGGGGTAGCTCCTACGAGCAGTACTTC.

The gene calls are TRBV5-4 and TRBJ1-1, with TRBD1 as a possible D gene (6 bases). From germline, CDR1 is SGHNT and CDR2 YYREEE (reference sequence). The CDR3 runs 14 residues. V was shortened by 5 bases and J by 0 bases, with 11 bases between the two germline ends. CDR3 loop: CASRIDRMNTEAFF. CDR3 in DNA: TGTGCCAGCAGAATAGACAGGATGAACACTGAAGCTTTCTTT. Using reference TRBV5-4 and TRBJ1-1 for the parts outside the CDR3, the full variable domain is ETGVTQSPTHLIKTRGQQVTLRCSSQSGHNTVSWYQQALGQGPQFIFQYYREEENGRGNFPPRFSGLQFPNYSSELNVNALELDDSALYLCASRIDRMNTEAFFGQGTRLTVV.

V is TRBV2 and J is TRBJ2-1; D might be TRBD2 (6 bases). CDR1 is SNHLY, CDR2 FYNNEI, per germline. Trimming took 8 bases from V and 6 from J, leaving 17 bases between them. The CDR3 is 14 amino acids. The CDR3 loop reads CASGGGGALNEQFF. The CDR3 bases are TGTGCCAGCGGGGGAGGAGGTGCCCTCAATGAGCAGTTCTTC.

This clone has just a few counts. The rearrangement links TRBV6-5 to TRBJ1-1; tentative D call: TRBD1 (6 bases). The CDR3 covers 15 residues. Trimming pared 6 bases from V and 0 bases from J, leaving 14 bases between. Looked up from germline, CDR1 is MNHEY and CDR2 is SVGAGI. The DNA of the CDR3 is TGTGCCAGCAGCAGGGGCGGACCGTTGAACACTGAAGCTTTCTTT. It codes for CASSRGGPLNTEAFF.